A single sample gave rise to the 24 T cell receptor beta chains below, sequenced in a study of blood T cell repertoires in COVID-19. Measured with immunoSEQ multiplex PCR; TCRdb has only the in-frame clones, and not every one. Of over 100,000 clones detected, just under 85% appear once; the ten largest clones hold approximately 3.4%. Input material: peripheral blood. The origin of the receptors is a woman aged 80 or older with active or convalescent COVID-19.

The chain recombines TRBV6-2 or TRBV6-3 with TRBJ2-5; 8 bases agree with TRBD1. Germline V gene sequence: CDR1 MNHEY, CDR2 SVGEGT. V shed 5 bases and J 4 bases; nucleotides not matched to a gene: 9. The CDR3 contains 15 residues. The CDR3 nucleotides read TGTGCCAGCAGTCCACCCTGGACAGGGTTAGAGACCCAGTACTTC. This translates into CASSPPWTGLETQYF.

The chain couples TRBV15 to TRBJ2-7; D not certain. Germline V gene data show CDR1 as LNHNV and CDR2 as YYDKDF (reference sequence). The length of the CDR3 is 13 residues. Trimming cost V 9 bases and J 3 bases, with 15 bases left between them. CDR3 sequence (DNA): TGTGCCACTAGTAAGGTGGGCAGCTACGAGCAGTACTTC. Its protein is CATSKVGSYEQYF.

This clone was counted only a few times. The gene calls are TRBV20-1 and TRBJ1-6, with 8 bases lining up with TRBD1. CDR1 is DFQATT, CDR2 SNEGSKA, per germline (reference sequence). This CDR3 has 15 amino acids. V shed 3 bases, J shed 7 bases, and the junction held 8 bases outside the gene matches. The DNA for the CDR3 is TGCAGTGCTAGTCTTCCGGACAGGGCAAATTCACCCCTCCACTTT. It translates to CSASLPDRANSPLHF.

V usage is TRBV7-9 and J usage is TRBJ1-1; TRBD1 matches 8 bases. The V segment lost 5 bases and the J segment 6 bases; nucleotides outside the gene matches: 8. The CDR3 runs 14 residues. Germline V gene lookup returns CDR1 SEHNR and CDR2 FQNEAQ (reference sequence). CDR3 region: CASSTWTGWAEAFF. The CDR3 DNA follows: TGTGCCAGCAGCACCTGGACAGGGTGGGCTGAAGCTTTCTTT.

The rearrangement links TRBV7-3 to TRBJ1-2; D perhaps matches TRBD1 (5 bases). There are 15 residues in the CDR3. Trimming pared 5 bases from V and 8 bases from J, leaving 21 bases between. Germline V lookup: CDR1 SGHTA, CDR2 FQGTGA. CDR3 DNA sequence: TGTGCCAGCAGCCCATGGGGAGCAGGGAGGGGCGGCTACACCTTC. As protein: CASSPWGAGRGGYTF.

This chain connects TRBV5-5 to TRBJ1-1; D remains ambiguous. The V gene lost 1 base and the J gene lost 1 base, with 8 bases spanning the gap. This CDR3 region has 14 residues. Germline V lookup: CDR1 SGHKS, CDR2 YYEKEE (reference sequence). The CDR3 loop reads CASSLREANTEAFF. The CDR3 bases are TGTGCCAGCAGCTTGAGGGAGGCGAACACTGAAGCTTTCTTT.

The chain combines TRBV19 with TRBJ1-3; D possibly corresponds to TRBD1 (6 bases). Germline lookup yields CDR1 LNHDA and CDR2 SQIVND (reference sequence). The CDR3 covers 15 residues. Deletions cut 4 bases from V and 0 bases from J, with 10 bases between. CDR3 in amino acids: CASSSGTFSGNTIYF. Here the CDR3 DNA reads TGTGCCAGTAGTAGTGGGACATTCTCTGGAAACACCATATATTTT. Full variable domain (outside the CDR3, taken from reference TRBV19 and TRBJ1-3): DGGITQSPKYLFRKEGQNVTLSCEQNLNHDAMYWYRQDPGQGLRLIYYSQIVNDFQKGDIAEGYSVSREKKESFPLTVTSAQKNPTAFYLCASSSGTFSGNTIYFGEGSWLTVV.

This sequence joins TRBV19 and TRBJ1-6; the match to TRBD1 covers 8 bases. CDR1 is LNHDA and CDR2 is SQIVND in the germline V gene (reference sequence). V shed 7 bases and J 10 bases; nucleotides not matched to a gene: 12. This CDR3 region has 15 residues. The CDR3 reads CASTQGQEKLSPLHF. The CDR3 nucleotides are TGTGCCAGTACCCAGGGACAGGAGAAGTTGTCACCCCTCCACTTT.

The gene calls are TRBV25-1 and TRBJ2-7, with D maybe TRBD2 (5 bases). V lost 2 bases and J lost 3, with 11 bases in between. The CDR3 runs 14 residues. Germline V lookup: CDR1 MGHDK, CDR2 SYGVNS. The CDR3 reads CASSEAGNLYEQYF. The CDR3 coding sequence is TGTGCCAGCAGTGAAGCCGGGAATCTCTACGAGCAGTACTTC.

The chain combines TRBV9 with TRBJ1-2; TRBD1 agrees at 9 bases. J was trimmed by 4 bases and V by 3 bases; bases with no gene match: 7. Germline values: CDR1 SGDLS, CDR2 YYNGEE. The CDR3 totals 15 residues. Written as DNA, the CDR3 is TGTGCCAGCAGCGGGGGACAGGGACACATCTATGGCTACACCTTC. Translation: CASSGGQGHIYGYTF.

This clone was detected a few times. The chain links TRBV29-1 to TRBJ1-5; 7 bases are shared with TRBD1. Germline V lookup: CDR1 SQVTM, CDR2 ANQGSEA. The trim removed 7 bases at V and 3 bases at J, leaving 6 bases unmatched. The CDR3 is 13 amino acids. The CDR3 sequence is CSAKTGFNQPQHF. The CDR3 region has the DNA TGCAGCGCCAAGACAGGGTTCAATCAGCCCCAGCATTTT.

The chain has TRBV5-4 and TRBJ1-2; D is possibly TRBD1 (6 bases). Per germline, CDR1 SGHNT and CDR2 YYREEE (reference sequence). The germline V and J ends were trimmed by 2 bases and 2 bases, with 13 bases remaining between them. CDR3 length equals 15 residues. CDR3 nucleotides: TGTGCCAGCAGCTTTAGGGGGAGCCTAAACTATGGCTACACCTTC. Its protein product is CASSFRGSLNYGYTF.

V and J are TRBV27 and TRBJ2-2; TRBD2 matches 9 bases. CDR3 length: 17 residues. Trimming at V came to 8 bases and at J to 2 bases, leaving 12 bases not matched to a gene. Germline CDR1 reads MNHEY; CDR2 reads SMNVEV (reference sequence). The CDR3 nucleotides read TGTGCCAGCCAAGGGGTGACTAGCGGACTAAACACCGGGGAGCTGTTTTTT. Amino acid sequence: CASQGVTSGLNTGELFF.

CDR3 residues: CAWSPRALEAFF. The CDR3 region has the DNA TGTGCCTGGAGCCCCAGGGCCCTTGAAGCTTTCTTT. This rearrangement joins TRBV30 to TRBJ1-1; weak D call: TRBD1 (5 bases). This CDR3 has 12 amino acids. V dropped 3 bases and J dropped 7 bases, with 12 bases sitting between them. Looked up from germline, CDR1 is GTSNPN and CDR2 is SVGIG (reference sequence).

V is TRBV29-1 and J is TRBJ2-1; a possible D gene is TRBD2 (6 bases). The V end was cut by 0 bases, the J end by 0 bases, with 12 bases between. This CDR3 is 16 amino acids long. Germline V gene sequence: CDR1 SQVTM, CDR2 ANQGSEA. CDR3 DNA: TGCAGCGTTGAAGATATCGGAGGGCCCTCCTACAATGAGCAGTTCTTC. It is translated as CSVEDIGGPSYNEQFF.

The V and J genes are TRBV4-1 and TRBJ2-5, with a tentative D call TRBD2 (7 bases). Germline CDR1 MGHRA, CDR2 YSYEKL. V was shortened by 0 bases and J by 5 bases, with 19 bases between the two germline ends. This CDR3 comprises 17 residues. This CDR3 is CASSQDPRGGGLETQYF. CDR3 nucleotides: TGCGCCAGCAGCCAAGACCCTCGAGGGGGGGGGCTGGAGACCCAGTACTTC.

This chain joins TRBV5-1 and TRBJ1-1; D may be TRBD1 (6 bases). The CDR3 loop spans 16 amino acids. Germline V gene sequence: CDR1 SGHRS, CDR2 YFSETQ. Trimming cost V 4 bases and J 0 bases, with 16 bases left between them. This CDR3 is CASSPVGGDMNTEAFF. In DNA, the CDR3 is TGCGCCAGCAGCCCGGTGGGTGGGGACATGAACACTGAAGCTTTCTTT.

The rearrangement uses TRBV5-5 and TRBJ2-4; 8 nucleotides match TRBD1. The J segment lost 8 bases and the V segment lost 4 bases, leaving 17 bases of the junction unmatched. The germline CDR1 and CDR2 sequences are SGHKS and YYEKEE (reference sequence). The CDR3 contains 17 residues. The CDR3: CASSVRTGFIPGDIQYF. The CDR3 bases are TGTGCCAGCAGCGTAAGGACAGGGTTTATCCCTGGGGACATTCAGTACTTC. Full variable domain (missing parts from reference TRBV5-5 and TRBJ2-4): DAGVTQSPTHLIKTRGQQVTLRCSPISGHKSVSWYQQVLGQGPQFIFQYYEKEERGRGNFPDRFSARQFPNYSSELNVNALLLGDSALYLCASSVRTGFIPGDIQYFGAGTRLSVL.

DNA of the CDR3: TGTGCCAGCACCAGACCCGGGGAGACCCAGTACTTC. Its translation: CASTRPGETQYF. The V and J genes are TRBV5-4 and TRBJ2-5; D is unclear. The CDR3 covers 12 residues. Trimming shortened V by 6 bases and J by 5 bases, and 11 bases separated the two germline ends. The germline gives CDR1 SGHNT, CDR2 YYREEE (reference sequence).

The chain couples TRBV30 to TRBJ2-2; 8 nucleotides line up with TRBD2. The germline V gene has CDR1 GTSNPN and CDR2 SVGIG (reference sequence). With 3 bases clipped from V and 4 bases from J, the junction kept 4 bases outside the gene matches. The CDR3 has 14 residues. The CDR3 DNA follows: TGTGCCTGGAGCTTTGCGGGGGGCACCGGGGAGCTGTTTTTT. Protein sequence: CAWSFAGGTGELFF.

The rearrangement uses TRBV7-9 and TRBJ2-3; the match to TRBD2 covers 12 bases. This CDR3 comprises 16 residues. After removal of 5 bases from V and 8 bases from J, the junction contained 11 bases not matched to a gene. Germline V CDR1 and CDR2: SEHNR, FQNEAQ (reference sequence). The DNA for the CDR3 is TGTGCCAGCAGCCCATCGTCTAGCGGGAGGGCGGGTACGCAGTATTTT. Encoded protein: CASSPSSSGRAGTQYF.

The V gene is TRBV2, the J gene TRBJ1-6; TRBD1 agrees at 9 bases. The CDR3 length is 14 residues. Trimming cost V 7 bases and J 13 bases; bases outside gene matches: 11. Germline values: CDR1 SNHLY, CDR2 FYNNEI. In DNA, the CDR3 is TGTGCCAGCACGTCCCCGGGACAGGGACGGCCCCTCCACTTT. Its protein product is CASTSPGQGRPLHF.

V gene TRBV19 combines with J gene TRBJ1-1, with a possible D match to TRBD1 (6 bases). Looked up from germline, CDR1 is LNHDA and CDR2 is SQIVND (reference sequence). The V gene lost 10 bases and the J gene lost 1 base, with 10 bases spanning the gap. The CDR3 totals 12 residues. The CDR3 spells CATKDRNTEAFF. In nucleotides, the CDR3 is TGTGCCACTAAGGACAGGAACACTGAAGCTTTCTTT.

This chain connects TRBV28 to TRBJ2-5; a weak D match, TRBD2 (6 bases). The CDR3 totals 13 residues. Germline assignment: CDR1 MDHEN and CDR2 SYDVKM. V was clipped by 10 bases and J by 6 bases, with 18 bases between them. The DNA for the CDR3 is TGTGCCACCGAGGAGGGTCTTGCGAAGACCCAGTACTTC. Translating it yields CATEEGLAKTQYF.